The next 20 T cell receptor beta chains were all read from a single sample in a study of blood T cell repertoires in COVID-19. Measured with immunoSEQ multiplex PCR; TCRdb has only the in-frame clones, and not every one. The data hold about 170,000 clones, with roughly 85% observed a single time. Sequencing was performed on peripheral blood. These receptors originate from a woman of 80 years or more with acute or convalescent COVID-19.

This chain links TRBV28 with TRBJ1-1; no reliable D call. Germline V gives CDR1 MDHEN, CDR2 SYDVKM. This CDR3 spans 16 amino acids. Between the trimmed V and J ends, which lost 5 bases and 0 bases, there was a span of 16 bases. CDR3 region: CASSPPPTWMNTEAFF. The CDR3 nucleotides read TGTGCCAGCAGTCCACCCCCGACATGGATGAACACTGAAGCTTTCTTT.

The V call is TRBV7-9, the J call TRBJ1-1; 7 bases agree with TRBD1. The J segment lost 0 bases and the V segment lost 6 bases, leaving 4 bases of the junction unmatched. The germline V gene has CDR1 SEHNR and CDR2 FQNEAQ (reference sequence). The CDR3 has 14 residues. CDR3 in DNA: TGTGCCAGCAGATCGACAGGGATGAACACTGAAGCTTTCTTT. Amino acid sequence: CASRSTGMNTEAFF.

This clone came up a few times. The genes are TRBV28 and TRBJ1-4, with unresolved D. Germline loops: CDR1 MDHEN, CDR2 SYDVKM. The germline V and J ends were trimmed by 2 bases and 3 bases, with 13 bases remaining between them. The length of the CDR3 is 16 residues. The CDR3 DNA is TGTGCCAGCAGTTTAGAGGTCCCGAACTCTAATGAAAAACTGTTTTTT. Translating it yields CASSLEVPNSNEKLFF.

The V and J genes are TRBV7-3 and TRBJ2-2; TRBD1 might be the D (5 bases). Germline CDR1 SGHTA, CDR2 FQGTGA. The CDR3 spans 16 residues. Trimming removed 1 base at V and 6 bases at J, with 15 bases between. The CDR3 DNA sequence: TGTGCCAGCAGCTTAATTGCACAGGCAACACCCGGGGAGCTGTTTTTT. Translated: CASSLIAQATPGELFF.

V usage is TRBV19 and J usage is TRBJ2-1, with TRBD1 matching over 9 bases. The CDR3 contains 16 residues. Trimming cost V 6 bases and J 4 bases; bases outside gene matches: 10. Germline V gene lookup returns CDR1 LNHDA and CDR2 SQIVND (reference sequence). CDR3 sequence (DNA): TGTGCCAGTAGCGCGACCGGGACAGGGAAATACAATGAGCAGTTCTTC. Amino acids: CASSATGTGKYNEQFF.

The rearrangement uses TRBV3-1 (or the pseudogene TRBV3-2) and TRBJ2-7; TRBD2 matches at 11 bases. The CDR3 spans 14 residues. Germline loops: CDR1 LGHDT, CDR2 YNNKEL (reference sequence). J gave up 2 bases and V 8 bases, and 5 bases lay outside the gene matches. The CDR3 nucleotides are TGTGCCAGCTCCGGGACTAGCGGAGCCTACGAGCAGTACTTC. Amino acids: CASSGTSGAYEQYF.

This clone was picked up a small number of times. The chain links TRBV15 to TRBJ2-7; possibly TRBD2 for D (6 bases). The CDR3 contains 15 residues. V was pared by 5 bases and J by 3 bases, with 17 bases between. CDR1 and CDR2 from the germline V gene are LNHNV and YYDKDF (reference sequence). The DNA of the CDR3 is TGTGCCACCAGCCGGGGTCGGGGACTCATCTACGAGCAGTACTTC. Its translation: CATSRGRGLIYEQYF.

In its sample, this clone was seen a few times. V and J are TRBV3-1 (or the pseudogene TRBV3-2) and TRBJ1-2; tentative D call: TRBD1 (5 bases). Germline values: CDR1 LGHDT, CDR2 YNNKEL (reference sequence). The germline V and J ends were trimmed by 5 bases and 5 bases, with 12 bases remaining between them. The CDR3 has 13 amino acids. The CDR3 region has the DNA TGTGCCAGCAGCGAGGCAGGGTGGTATGGCTACACCTTC. This encodes CASSEAGWYGYTF.

The J gene is TRBJ1-5, the V gene TRBV19; no firm D call. Germline V gives CDR1 LNHDA, CDR2 SQIVND (reference sequence). This CDR3 contains 16 residues. V was trimmed by 2 bases and J by 1 base, leaving 12 bases between them. CDR3 sequence: CASSIPVGLSNQPQHF. CDR3 coding DNA: TGTGCCAGTAGTATACCGGTCGGGTTGAGCAATCAGCCCCAGCATTTT.

The chain is built from TRBV5-4 and TRBJ1-3; D call uncertain. The CDR3 is made up of 15 amino acids. V lost 4 bases to trimming and J lost 0 bases, with 11 bases between them. The germline V gene encodes CDR1 SGHNT and CDR2 YYREEE (reference sequence). For the CDR3, the DNA is TGTGCCAGCAGCCCGGACGGGAGCTCTGGAAACACCATATATTTT. Translated: CASSPDGSSGNTIYF.

As for this clone: Other DNA variants within this sample encode the same CDR3. The chain carries TRBV5-1 and TRBJ1-5, with 9 bases fitting TRBD1. CDR3 length: 14 amino acids. Germline loops: CDR1 SGHRS, CDR2 YFSETQ. Trimming cost V 4 bases and J 7 bases; bases outside gene matches: 6. CDR3 in DNA: TGCGCCAGCAGCCCGGGACAGGGTGAGCAGCCCCAGCATTTT. Encoded protein: CASSPGQGEQPQHF. Looking up the rest from reference TRBV5-1 and TRBJ1-5 gives the full variable domain: KAGVTQTPRYLIKTRGQQVTLSCSPISGHRSVSWYQQTPGQGLQFLFEYFSETQRNKGNFPGRFSGRQFSNSRSEMNVSTLELGDSALYLCASSPGQGEQPQHFGDGTRLSIL.

This sequence joins TRBV5-5 and TRBJ2-1; 9 positions agree with TRBD2. Germline-derived CDR1 and CDR2 are SGHKS and YYEKEE (reference sequence). This CDR3 has 15 amino acids. J was trimmed by 8 bases and V by 6 bases; bases with no gene match: 12. As DNA, the CDR3 is TGTGCCAGCAACCCGAGGGCGGGAGGGTTCGATGAGCAGTTCTTC. Its protein is CASNPRAGGFDEQFF. Based on the CDR3 plus reference TRBV5-5 and TRBJ2-1, the full variable domain is DAGVTQSPTHLIKTRGQQVTLRCSPISGHKSVSWYQQVLGQGPQFIFQYYEKEERGRGNFPDRFSARQFPNYSSELNVNALLLGDSALYLCASNPRAGGFDEQFFGPGTRLTVL.

Here the CDR3 reads CASSISLAGAREQYF. The DNA for the CDR3 is TGTGCCAGTAGTATATCCCTAGCGGGAGCTCGCGAGCAGTACTTC. The rearrangement joins TRBV19 to TRBJ2-7, with 10 bases fitting TRBD2. The CDR3 covers 15 residues. Germline trimming cut 2 bases from V and 6 bases from J; bases unmatched to any gene: 7. Germline V gene sequence: CDR1 LNHDA, CDR2 SQIVND (reference sequence).

This rearrangement joins TRBV2 to TRBJ1-4, with 11 bases fitting TRBD1. With V trimmed by 5 bases and J by 8 bases, 10 bases remained unmatched. The CDR3 loop spans 16 amino acids. The V gene's germline CDR1 is SNHLY and CDR2 FYNNEI. CDR3 loop: CASSRDRGIGREKLFF. The DNA of the CDR3 is TGTGCCAGCAGTCGGGACAGGGGGATCGGACGCGAAAAACTGTTTTTT. The full variable domain, completed using reference TRBV2 and TRBJ1-4, is EPEVTQTPSHQVTQMGQEVILRCVPISNHLYFYWYRQILGQKVEFLVSFYNNEISEKSEIFDDQFSVERPDGSNFTLKIRSTKLEDSAMYFCASSRDRGIGREKLFFGSGTQLSVL.

The chain has TRBV5-1 and TRBJ2-3, with TRBD2 matching 10 bases. The V segment lost 3 bases and the J segment 2 bases; nucleotides outside the gene matches: 3. This CDR3 has 15 residues. Germline values: CDR1 SGHRS, CDR2 YFSETQ. In DNA, the CDR3 is TGCGCCAGCAGCTCGACTAGCGGGTACACAGATACGCAGTATTTT. Translating gives CASSSTSGYTDTQYF.

This rearrangement joins TRBV19 to TRBJ1-4; perhaps TRBD1 as D (6 bases). Trimming shortened V by 5 bases and J by 8 bases, and 12 bases separated the two germline ends. The CDR3 has 13 amino acids. The germline V gene has CDR1 LNHDA and CDR2 SQIVND (reference sequence). CDR3 nucleotide sequence: TGTGCCAGTAGTGCAGGGGCCCCGGAAAAACTGTTTTTT. Its translation is CASSAGAPEKLFF.

V usage is TRBV18 and J usage is TRBJ2-5; TRBD1 might be the D (6 bases). Trimming took 2 bases from V and 6 from J, leaving 13 bases between them. There are 14 residues in the CDR3. CDR1 and CDR2 (germline): KGHSH, LQKENI. CDR3 in amino acids: CASSPGQGIKTQYF. CDR3 sequence (DNA): TGTGCCAGCTCACCAGGGCAGGGGATAAAGACCCAGTACTTC.

CDR3 DNA: TGTGCCAGCAGTCGGGACAGGGACTACGAGCAGTACTTC. Residues: CASSRDRDYEQYF. The chain is built from TRBV6-5 and TRBJ2-7; 9 nucleotides line up with TRBD1. This CDR3 has 13 residues. V dropped 5 bases and J dropped 3; count of bases not matched to a gene: 2. Germline CDR1 and CDR2: MNHEY and SVGAGI.

The rearrangement links TRBV15 to TRBJ2-7, with a tentative D call TRBD1 (6 bases). CDR1 and CDR2 from the germline V gene are LNHNV and YYDKDF (reference sequence). This CDR3 comprises 14 residues. V was clipped by 1 base and J by 2 bases, with 9 bases between them. The CDR3 DNA sequence: TGTGCCACCAGCAGAGCCGACAGGACCTACGAGCAGTACTTC. Translating it yields CATSRADRTYEQYF.

The rearrangement uses TRBV5-8 and TRBJ2-1; possibly TRBD1 for D (5 bases). V was cut by 2 bases and J by 9 bases, with 9 bases left in between. Germline V gene data show CDR1 as SGHTS and CDR2 as YDEGEE. The CDR3 length is 12 residues. The CDR3 reads CASSFRVTEQFF. The CDR3 DNA is TGTGCCAGCAGCTTCAGGGTAACTGAGCAGTTCTTC.